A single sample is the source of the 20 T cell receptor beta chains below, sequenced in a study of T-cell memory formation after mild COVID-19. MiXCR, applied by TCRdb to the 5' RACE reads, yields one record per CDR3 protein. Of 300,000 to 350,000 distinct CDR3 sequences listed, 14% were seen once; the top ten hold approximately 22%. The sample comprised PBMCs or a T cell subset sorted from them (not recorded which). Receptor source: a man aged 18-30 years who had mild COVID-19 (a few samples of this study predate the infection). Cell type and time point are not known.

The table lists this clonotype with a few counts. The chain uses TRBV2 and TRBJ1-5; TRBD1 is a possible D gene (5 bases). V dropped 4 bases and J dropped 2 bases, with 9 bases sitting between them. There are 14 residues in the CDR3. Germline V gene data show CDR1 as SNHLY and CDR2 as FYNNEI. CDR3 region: CASSARVGNQPQHF. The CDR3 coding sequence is TGTGCCAGCAGTGCCAGGGTAGGCAATCAGCCCCAGCATTTT.

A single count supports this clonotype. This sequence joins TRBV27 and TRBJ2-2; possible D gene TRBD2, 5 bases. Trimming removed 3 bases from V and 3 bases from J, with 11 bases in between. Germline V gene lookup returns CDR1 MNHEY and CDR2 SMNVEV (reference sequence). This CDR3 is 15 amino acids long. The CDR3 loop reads CASSLRGLHTGELFF. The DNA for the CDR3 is TGTGCCAGCAGTTTGAGAGGGTTACACACCGGGGAGCTGTTTTTT.

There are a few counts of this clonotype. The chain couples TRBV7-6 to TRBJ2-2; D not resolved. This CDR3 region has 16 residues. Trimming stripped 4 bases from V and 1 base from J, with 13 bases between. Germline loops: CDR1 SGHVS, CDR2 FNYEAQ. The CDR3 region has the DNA TGTGCCAGCAGCTCCCCAAATTTGGGGAACACCGGGGAGCTGTTTTTT. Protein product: CASSSPNLGNTGELFF.

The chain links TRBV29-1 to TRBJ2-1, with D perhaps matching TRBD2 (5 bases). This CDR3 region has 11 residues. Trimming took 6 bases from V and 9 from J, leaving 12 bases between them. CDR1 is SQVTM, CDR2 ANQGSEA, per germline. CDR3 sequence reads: CSVQSGGEQFF. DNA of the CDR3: TGCAGCGTACAAAGCGGTGGTGAGCAGTTCTTC.

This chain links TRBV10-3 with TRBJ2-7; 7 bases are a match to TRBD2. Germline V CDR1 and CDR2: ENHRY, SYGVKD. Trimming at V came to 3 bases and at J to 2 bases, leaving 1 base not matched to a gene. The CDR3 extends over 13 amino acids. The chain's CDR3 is CAISDTSAYEQYV. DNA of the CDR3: TGTGCCATCAGTGACACTAGCGCCTACGAGCAGTACGTC.

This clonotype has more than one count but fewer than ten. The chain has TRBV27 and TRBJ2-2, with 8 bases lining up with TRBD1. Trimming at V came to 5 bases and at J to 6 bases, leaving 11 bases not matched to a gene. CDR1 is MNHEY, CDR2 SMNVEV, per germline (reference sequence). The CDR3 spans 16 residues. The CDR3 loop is CASSQGAYRGAGELFF. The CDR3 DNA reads TGTGCCAGCAGTCAAGGCGCATACAGGGGGGCCGGGGAGCTGTTTTTT.

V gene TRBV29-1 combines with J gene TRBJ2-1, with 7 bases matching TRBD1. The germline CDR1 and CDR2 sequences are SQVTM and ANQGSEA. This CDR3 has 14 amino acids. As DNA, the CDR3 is TGCAGTACAGTCCGGGACAGCTCCTACAATGAGCAGTTCTTC. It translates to CSTVRDSSYNEQFF.

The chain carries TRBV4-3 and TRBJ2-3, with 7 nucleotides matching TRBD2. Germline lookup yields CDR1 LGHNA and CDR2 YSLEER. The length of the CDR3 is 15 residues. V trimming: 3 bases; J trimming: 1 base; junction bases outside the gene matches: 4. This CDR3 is CASSQSGAGTDTQYF. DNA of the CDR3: TGCGCCAGCAGCCAGAGCGGGGCCGGCACAGATACGCAGTATTTT.

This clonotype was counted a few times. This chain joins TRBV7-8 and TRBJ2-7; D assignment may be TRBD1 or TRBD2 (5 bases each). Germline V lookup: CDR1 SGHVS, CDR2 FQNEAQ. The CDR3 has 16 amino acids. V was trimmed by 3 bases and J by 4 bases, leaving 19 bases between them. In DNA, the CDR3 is TGTGCCAGCAGCTTTACCAGGGAGAGTGGTCGGTACGAGCAGTACTTC. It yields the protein CASSFTRESGRYEQYF.

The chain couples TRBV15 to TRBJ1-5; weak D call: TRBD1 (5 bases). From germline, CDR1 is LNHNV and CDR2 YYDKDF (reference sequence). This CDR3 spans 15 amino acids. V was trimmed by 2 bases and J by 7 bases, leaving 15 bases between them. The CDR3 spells CATSRSGRRVQPQHF. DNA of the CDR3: TGTGCCACCAGCAGATCGGGTCGCAGGGTGCAGCCCCAGCATTTT.

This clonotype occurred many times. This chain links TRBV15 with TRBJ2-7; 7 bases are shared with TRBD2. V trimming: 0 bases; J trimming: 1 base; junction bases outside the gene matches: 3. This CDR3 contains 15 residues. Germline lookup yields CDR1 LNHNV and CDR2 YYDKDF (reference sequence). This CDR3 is CATSRDIAGSYEQYF. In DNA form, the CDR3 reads TGTGCCACCAGCAGAGATATAGCGGGTTCCTACGAGCAGTACTTC.

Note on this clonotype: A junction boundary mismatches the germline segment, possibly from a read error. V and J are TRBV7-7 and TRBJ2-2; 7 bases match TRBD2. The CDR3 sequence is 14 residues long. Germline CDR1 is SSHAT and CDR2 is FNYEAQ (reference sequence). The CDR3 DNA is TGTGCTAGCAGCTTAGAACTAGCGCCCGGGGAGCTGTTTTTT. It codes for CASSLELAPGELFF.

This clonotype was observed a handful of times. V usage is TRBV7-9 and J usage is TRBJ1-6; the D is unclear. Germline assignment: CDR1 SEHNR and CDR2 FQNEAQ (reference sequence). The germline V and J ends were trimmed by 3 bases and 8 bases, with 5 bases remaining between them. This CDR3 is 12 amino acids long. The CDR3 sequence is CASSFPDSPLHF. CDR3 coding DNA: TGTGCCAGCAGCTTCCCCGATTCACCCCTCCACTTT.

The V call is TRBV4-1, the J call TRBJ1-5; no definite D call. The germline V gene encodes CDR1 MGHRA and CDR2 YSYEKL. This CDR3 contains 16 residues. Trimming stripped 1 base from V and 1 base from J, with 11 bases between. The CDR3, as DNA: TGCGCCAGCAGCCAAGGGGTACGGTCGAGCAATCAGCCCCAGCATTTT. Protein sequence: CASSQGVRSSNQPQHF.

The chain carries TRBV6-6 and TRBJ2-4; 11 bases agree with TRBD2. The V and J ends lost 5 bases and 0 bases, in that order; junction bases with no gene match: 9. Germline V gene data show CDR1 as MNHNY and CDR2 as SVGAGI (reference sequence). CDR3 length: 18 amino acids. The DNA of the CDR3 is TGTGCCAGCAGTGATATAGCGGGGGGGCTTTTAGCCAAAAACATTCAGTACTTC. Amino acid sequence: CASSDIAGGLLAKNIQYF.

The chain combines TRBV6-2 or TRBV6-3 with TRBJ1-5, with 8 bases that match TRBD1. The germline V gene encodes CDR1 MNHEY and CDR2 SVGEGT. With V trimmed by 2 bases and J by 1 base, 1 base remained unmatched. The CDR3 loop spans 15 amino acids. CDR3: CASSYDRGSNQPQHF. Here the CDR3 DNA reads TGTGCCAGCAGTTACGACAGGGGAAGCAATCAGCCCCAGCATTTT.

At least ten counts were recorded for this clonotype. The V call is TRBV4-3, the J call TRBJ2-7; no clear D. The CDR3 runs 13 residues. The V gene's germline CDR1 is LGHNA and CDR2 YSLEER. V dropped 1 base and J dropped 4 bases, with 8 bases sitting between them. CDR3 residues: CASSQALGYEQYV. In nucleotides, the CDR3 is TGCGCCAGCAGCCAAGCCTTAGGTTACGAGCAGTACGTC.

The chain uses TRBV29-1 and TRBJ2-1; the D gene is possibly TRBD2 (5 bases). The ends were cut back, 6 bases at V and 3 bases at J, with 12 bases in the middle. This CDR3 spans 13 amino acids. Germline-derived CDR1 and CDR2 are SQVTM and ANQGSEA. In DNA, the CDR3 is TGCAGCGTGAGTCCCGGGGTCTACAATGAGCAGTTCTTC. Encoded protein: CSVSPGVYNEQFF.

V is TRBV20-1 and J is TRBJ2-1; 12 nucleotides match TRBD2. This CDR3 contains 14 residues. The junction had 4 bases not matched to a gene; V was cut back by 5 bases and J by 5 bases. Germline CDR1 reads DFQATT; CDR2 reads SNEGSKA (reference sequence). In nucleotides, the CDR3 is TGCAGTGCTTCCGGACTAGCGGGGCACAATGAGCAGTTCTTC. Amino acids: CSASGLAGHNEQFF.

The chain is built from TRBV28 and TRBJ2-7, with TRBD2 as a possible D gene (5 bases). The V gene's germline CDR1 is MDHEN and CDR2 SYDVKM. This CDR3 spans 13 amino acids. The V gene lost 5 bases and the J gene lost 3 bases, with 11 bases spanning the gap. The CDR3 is CASSLRGYYEQYV. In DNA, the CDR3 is TGTGCCAGCAGTCTTCGGGGATACTACGAGCAGTACGTC.